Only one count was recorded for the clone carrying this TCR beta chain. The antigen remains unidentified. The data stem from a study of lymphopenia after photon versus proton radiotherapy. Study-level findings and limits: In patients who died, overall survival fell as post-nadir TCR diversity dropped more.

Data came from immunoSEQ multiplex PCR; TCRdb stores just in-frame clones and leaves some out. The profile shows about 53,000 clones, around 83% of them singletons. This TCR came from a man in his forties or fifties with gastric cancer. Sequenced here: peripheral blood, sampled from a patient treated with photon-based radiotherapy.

The CDR3 DNA reads as TGTGCCAGCAGCGCGGGACTAGCGGGAGACGCCGACTACAATGAGCAGTTCTTC. Its translation: CASSAGLAGDADYNEQFF. The chain is built from TRBV13 and TRBJ2-1; 14 bases map to TRBD2. Trimming removed 5 bases from V and 3 bases from J; junction bases left unmatched: 9. The CDR3 covers 18 residues. Looked up from germline, CDR1 is PRHDT and CDR2 is FYEKMQ (reference sequence).